Following are 27 T cell receptor beta chains from one sample sequenced in a study of blood T cell repertoires in COVID-19. Libraries were prepared by immunoSEQ multiplex PCR; TCRdb keeps only in-frame clonotypes and omits some of them. The sample lists under 200,000 clones, 82% occurring once. Sequenced: PBMCs or T cells enriched from blood (not recorded which). The receptors were sampled from a man aged 60-69 years who had recovered from COVID-19.

This chain joins TRBV5-4 and TRBJ1-2; TRBD1 agrees at 7 bases. The CDR3 length is 14 residues. Germline V gives CDR1 SGHNT, CDR2 YYREEE (reference sequence). The trim removed 4 bases at V and 7 bases at J, leaving 10 bases unmatched. The DNA for the CDR3 is TGTGCCAGCAGCCCGACAGGGACATTTATTGGCTACACCTTC. Translated, it gives CASSPTGTFIGYTF. The full variable domain, with the rest looked up from reference TRBV5-4 and TRBJ1-2, is ETGVTQSPTHLIKTRGQQVTLRCSSQSGHNTVSWYQQALGQGPQFIFQYYREEENGRGNFPPRFSGLQFPNYSSELNVNALELDDSALYLCASSPTGTFIGYTFGSGTRLTVV.

This chain links TRBV24-1 with TRBJ2-2; D gene uncertain. Trimming stripped 0 bases from V and 6 bases from J, with 4 bases between. The CDR3 runs 13 residues. Germline loops: CDR1 KGHDR, CDR2 SFDVKD. The CDR3 nucleotides are TGTGCCACCAGTGATTTGTCTGCCGGGGAGCTGTTTTTT. It encodes CATSDLSAGELFF.

The V call is TRBV9, the J call TRBJ1-5, with TRBD1 matching over 7 bases. The CDR3 length is 14 residues. V dropped 3 bases and J dropped 2; count of bases not matched to a gene: 2. Germline V gives CDR1 SGDLS, CDR2 YYNGEE. CDR3 in DNA: TGTGCCAGCAGCGGCGACAGGGGCAATCAGCCCCAGCATTTT. Its protein product is CASSGDRGNQPQHF.

This clone occurred a few times. This chain links TRBV5-1 with TRBJ2-5; 7 nucleotides agree with TRBD2. Germline loops: CDR1 SGHRS, CDR2 YFSETQ. The V segment lost 0 bases and the J segment 2 bases; nucleotides outside the gene matches: 13. The CDR3 runs to 18 residues. The CDR3 sequence is CASSLALRTSTLQETQYF. CDR3 nucleotide sequence: TGCGCCAGCAGCTTGGCCCTCAGGACTAGTACTCTTCAAGAGACCCAGTACTTC.

The chain links TRBV19 to TRBJ1-5, with TRBD1 matching 7 bases. Germline assignment: CDR1 LNHDA and CDR2 SQIVND (reference sequence). The CDR3 length is 15 residues. V shed 8 bases, J shed 1 base, and the junction held 8 bases outside the gene matches. The CDR3: CASGNRGESNQPQHF. Written as DNA, the CDR3 is TGTGCCAGTGGAAACAGGGGTGAAAGCAATCAGCCCCAGCATTTT.

The rearrangement joins TRBV7-8 to TRBJ1-1, with D possibly matching TRBD1 (6 bases). This CDR3 has 14 residues. Germline lookup yields CDR1 SGHVS and CDR2 FQNEAQ. The V end lost 7 bases, the J end lost 1 base, and 13 bases lay between the germline ends. The CDR3 DNA follows: TGTGCCAGCACCCCGGGCAGGGGGAACACTGAAGCTTTCTTT. Protein sequence: CASTPGRGNTEAFF.

The chain couples TRBV10-2 to TRBJ2-5, with TRBD2 matching over 10 bases. This CDR3 is 15 amino acids long. Germline V gene sequence: CDR1 WSHSY, CDR2 SAAADI. Germline trimming cut 0 bases from V and 9 bases from J; bases unmatched to any gene: 7. CDR3 DNA sequence: TGCGCCAGCAGTGAGTCGTCACTAGCGGGGAGGGCCCAGTACTTC. It specifies CASSESSLAGRAQYF.

The V gene is TRBV6-5, the J gene TRBJ1-2; TRBD1 agrees at 9 bases. From germline, CDR1 is MNHEY and CDR2 SVGAGI. The CDR3 extends over 16 amino acids. The J segment lost 4 bases and the V segment lost 4 bases, leaving 10 bases of the junction unmatched. CDR3 sequence reads: CASSSRRDRDFYGYTF. CDR3 bases: TGTGCCAGCAGTTCGCGGCGGGACAGGGATTTCTATGGCTACACCTTC.

The rearrangement joins TRBV28 to TRBJ1-1, with 10 bases aligning to TRBD1. In germline, CDR1 is MDHEN, CDR2 SYDVKM. This CDR3 is 17 amino acids long. J lost 4 bases, V lost 5 bases, and 13 bases had no gene match. CDR3 coding DNA: TGTGCCAGCAGTCCGACAGGGGGCGCGCGTAGAGGCACTGAAGCTTTCTTT. Protein: CASSPTGGARRGTEAFF.

This chain joins TRBV5-5 and TRBJ1-2; no reliable D call. Trimming removed 2 bases from V and 0 bases from J, with 8 bases in between. This CDR3 has 14 residues. Germline CDR1 and CDR2: SGHKS and YYEKEE (reference sequence). The CDR3 reads CASSFEGANYGYTF. For the CDR3, the DNA is TGTGCCAGCAGCTTTGAGGGAGCTAACTATGGCTACACCTTC.

The chain employs TRBV6-5 and TRBJ2-7; 8 nucleotides agree with TRBD2. The CDR3 consists of 16 residues. Germline values: CDR1 MNHEY, CDR2 SVGAGI. The J segment lost 1 base and the V segment lost 4 bases, leaving 9 bases of the junction unmatched. The CDR3 DNA reads as TGTGCCAGCAGTTCCTCAACTAGCGGCTCGTCCTACGAGCAGTACTTC. Its translation: CASSSSTSGSSYEQYF.

This rearrangement joins TRBV7-8 to TRBJ2-2, with D maybe TRBD1 (7 bases). Between the trimmed V and J ends, which lost 10 bases and 2 bases, there was a span of 14 bases. This CDR3 is 14 amino acids long. CDR1 SGHVS and CDR2 FQNEAQ come from the germline V gene. CDR3 nucleotide sequence: TGTGCCACGGAGACAGGGACTAACACCGGGGAGCTGTTTTTT. Translating gives CATETGTNTGELFF.

V usage is TRBV3-1 (or the pseudogene TRBV3-2) and J usage is TRBJ1-4; D gene unclear. Germline CDR1 reads LGHDT; CDR2 reads YNNKEL (reference sequence). This CDR3 contains 14 residues. Trimming stripped 3 bases from V and 5 bases from J, with 10 bases between. CDR3 nucleotide sequence: TGTGCCAGCAGCCAGAGAGGGATCAATGAAAAACTGTTTTTT. This codes for CASSQRGINEKLFF.

With regard to this clone: An end of the junction does not agree with germline; a read error may underlie this. At the DNA level, this CDR3 is encoded by other sequences in the same sample as well. CDR3 bases: TGTGCCAGTAGTCTGGATGGACAGGGACAGAGATACGAGCAGTACTTT. It translates to CASSLDGQGQRYEQYF. The genes are TRBV19 and TRBJ2-7, with TRBD1 matching over 8 bases. The CDR3 loop spans 16 amino acids. Germline lookup yields CDR1 LNHDA and CDR2 SQIVND (reference sequence).

This sequence joins TRBV5-1 and TRBJ1-1; 8 bases are a match to TRBD1. The CDR3 has 14 residues. CDR1 SGHRS and CDR2 YFSETQ come from the germline V gene. With 6 bases clipped from V and 5 bases from J, the junction kept 9 bases outside the gene matches. The CDR3 DNA reads TGCGCCAGCAACCTTCAGGGGGCGAGGACTGAAGCTTTCTTT. Protein: CASNLQGARTEAFF.

This clone was recorded at least ten times. In nucleotides, the CDR3 is TGTGCCAGCAGCCAAGGGACAGGGGACACCGGGGAGCTGTTTTTT. This gives the protein CASSQGTGDTGELFF. The chain couples TRBV4-2 to TRBJ2-2, with 9 bases fitting TRBD1. Per the germline V gene, CDR1 is LGHNA and CDR2 is YNFKEQ. This CDR3 is 15 amino acids long. With 1 base clipped from V and 3 bases from J, the junction kept 0 bases outside the gene matches.

The CDR3 DNA is TGTGCCAGCAGTGCCAAGGACAAGCGATCCGGGGAGCTGTTTTTT. Its translation: CASSAKDKRSGELFF. The V call is TRBV6-6, the J call TRBJ2-2; maybe TRBD1 (5 bases). V dropped 5 bases and J dropped 6 bases, with 16 bases sitting between them. Per the germline V gene, CDR1 is MNHNY and CDR2 is SVGAGI (reference sequence). The CDR3 covers 15 residues.

This rearrangement joins TRBV5-1 to TRBJ2-1; D possibly corresponds to TRBD1 (6 bases). Per the germline V gene, CDR1 is SGHRS and CDR2 is YFSETQ. The CDR3 is 13 residues long. V lost 2 bases and J lost 9, with 12 bases in between. The CDR3 bases are TGCGCCAGCAGCTTCCGTGGGGGCGGTGAGCAGTTCTTC. Residues: CASSFRGGGEQFF. The complete variable domain, with remaining parts taken from reference TRBV5-1 and TRBJ2-1, reads KAGVTQTPRYLIKTRGQQVTLSCSPISGHRSVSWYQQTPGQGLQFLFEYFSETQRNKGNFPGRFSGRQFSNSRSEMNVSTLELGDSALYLCASSFRGGGEQFFGPGTRLTVL.

The chain couples TRBV5-1 to TRBJ2-5; 9 bases line up with TRBD2. After removal of 5 bases from V and 5 bases from J, the junction contained 10 bases not matched to a gene. Germline lookup yields CDR1 SGHRS and CDR2 YFSETQ. This CDR3 comprises 15 residues. The CDR3 loop reads CASRGSGGLGETQYF. The CDR3 DNA sequence: TGCGCCAGCAGGGGTAGCGGGGGTCTTGGGGAGACCCAGTACTTC.

The rearrangement links TRBV19 to TRBJ1-2; 7 nucleotides agree with TRBD1. V lost 3 bases and J lost 4; bases outside the gene matches: 8. This CDR3 spans 15 amino acids. Germline lookup yields CDR1 LNHDA and CDR2 SQIVND (reference sequence). CDR3 loop: CASSIPTGRTYGYTF. The CDR3 coding sequence is TGTGCCAGTAGTATCCCGACAGGGAGGACCTATGGCTACACCTTC.

The V gene is TRBV27, the J gene TRBJ1-2; D might be TRBD1 (6 bases). Germline CDR1 and CDR2: MNHEY and SMNVEV (reference sequence). The ends were cut back, 1 base at V and 8 bases at J, with 14 bases in the middle. The CDR3 contains 14 residues. CDR3 in DNA: TGTGCCAGCAGTTTATATGAGGGGGTAGGCGGCTACACCTTC. It encodes CASSLYEGVGGYTF.

The chain combines TRBV28 with TRBJ1-3; 7 nucleotides line up with TRBD1. Germline CDR1 reads MDHEN; CDR2 reads SYDVKM. Trimming took 3 bases from V and 0 from J; bases not matched to a gene: 5. The CDR3 has 16 amino acids. CDR3 in DNA: TGTGCCAGCAGTTTGACAGGGATGGGCTCTGGAAACACCATATATTTT. Residues: CASSLTGMGSGNTIYF.

The rearrangement joins TRBV6-5 to TRBJ1-5; tentatively, D is TRBD1 (5 bases). Germline-derived CDR1 and CDR2 are MNHEY and SVGAGI. The CDR3 contains 14 residues. V lost 6 bases and J lost 1, with 10 bases in between. In DNA, the CDR3 is TGTGCCAGCAGCGCAGGGAGGAGCAATCAGCCCCAGCATTTT. Protein sequence: CASSAGRSNQPQHF.

The chain couples TRBV6-5 to TRBJ1-5; no clear D. Per germline, CDR1 MNHEY and CDR2 SVGAGI. This CDR3 comprises 14 residues. V gave up 2 bases and J gave up 3 bases, with 8 bases separating them. In DNA form, the CDR3 reads TGTGCCAGCAGTTACGAGGGAAACAATCAGCCCCAGCATTTT. This codes for CASSYEGNNQPQHF.

This chain joins TRBV6-4 and TRBJ1-5; D not resolved. V shed 3 bases and J shed 0 bases, with 9 bases lying between them. The CDR3 spans 15 residues. Germline assignment: CDR1 MRHNA and CDR2 SNTAGT. CDR3 sequence reads: CASSDSGISNQPQHF. For the CDR3, the DNA is TGTGCCAGCAGTGATTCGGGTATTAGCAATCAGCCCCAGCATTTT.

The rearrangement joins TRBV5-5 to TRBJ1-5; 7 bases line up with TRBD1. Germline CDR1 reads SGHKS; CDR2 reads YYEKEE (reference sequence). After removal of 5 bases from V and 6 bases from J, the junction contained 8 bases not matched to a gene. The CDR3 is 14 amino acids. The CDR3 here is CASSSRDSAQPQHF. Written as DNA, the CDR3 is TGTGCCAGCAGTTCCCGGGACAGTGCTCAGCCCCAGCATTTT.

The rearrangement links TRBV28 to TRBJ2-1; D possibly corresponds to TRBD2 (6 bases). The CDR3 is 14 residues long. Germline loops: CDR1 MDHEN, CDR2 SYDVKM. V lost 6 bases, J lost 12 bases, and 21 bases lay in between. Here the CDR3 reads CASREGGLNEWQFF. CDR3 coding DNA: TGTGCCAGCAGGGAGGGAGGCCTCAATGAGTGGCAGTTCTTC.